The rows below give T cell receptor beta chains drawn from one sample of a study of cytomegalovirus exposure and HLA in healthy donors. Libraries were prepared by immunoSEQ multiplex PCR; TCRdb keeps only in-frame clonotypes and omits some of them. The sample holds over 75,000 clones, approximately 81% seen once. The sample comprised PBMCs. Source of these receptors: a male donor in good health and CMV-seropositive. CDR3s include the opening cysteine and the closing phenylalanine or tryptophan. A D gene is named only where the DNA matches it firmly.

d_call: TRBD2
v_call: TRBV5-1
j_call: TRBJ2-1
cdr3_nt: TGCGCCAGCAGTTCTAGCGGGGGGGCCCACAATGAGCAGTTCTTC
cdr3_aa: CASSSSGGAHNEQFF

d_call: TRBD1
v_call: TRBV7-6
j_call: TRBJ1-1
cdr3_nt: TGTGCCAGCAGCTTAGCGATCTCATCCGGGACAGCGAACACTGAAGCTTTCTTT
cdr3_aa: CASSLAISSGTANTEAFF

d_call: .
v_call: TRBV9
j_call: TRBJ1-4
cdr3_nt: TGTGCCAGCAGCGTAGTTCCCGCTGCGGGAGAAAAACTGTTTTTT
cdr3_aa: CASSVVPAAGEKLFF

d_call: .
v_call: TRBV19
j_call: TRBJ2-7
cdr3_nt: TGTGCCAGTAGTATCGGGACAAGTCCTTTCTACGAGCAGTACTTC
cdr3_aa: CASSIGTSPFYEQYF

d_call: .
v_call: TRBV27
j_call: TRBJ1-1
cdr3_nt: TGTGCCAGCAGTCCCGTTCTCCAGGGGAGATACACTGAAGCTTTCTTT
cdr3_aa: CASSPVLQGRYTEAFF

d_call: .
v_call: TRBV7-2
j_call: TRBJ1-3
cdr3_nt: TGTGCCAGCAGCCAAGGACAGCCAGGAAACACCATATATTTT
cdr3_aa: CASSQGQPGNTIYF

d_call: TRBD2
v_call: TRBV6-5
j_call: TRBJ2-1
cdr3_nt: TGTGCCAGCAGTTACTCGGGACTAGCGAATTATGAGCAGTTCTTC
cdr3_aa: CASSYSGLANYEQFF

d_call: TRBD1
v_call: TRBV10-3
j_call: TRBJ1-2
cdr3_nt: TGTGCCATCAGGCGGGACAGGGACGGTGGCTACACCTTC
cdr3_aa: CAIRRDRDGGYTF

d_call: TRBD1
v_call: TRBV5-1
j_call: TRBJ2-5
cdr3_nt: TGCGCCAGCAGCTCAGGGACAGGTTCACAAGAGACCCAGTACTTC
cdr3_aa: CASSSGTGSQETQYF

d_call: TRBD1
v_call: TRBV30
j_call: TRBJ1-2
cdr3_nt: TGTGCCCGGGACAGACCGTCGTCTAACTATGGCTACACCTTC
cdr3_aa: CARDRPSSNYGYTF

d_call: .
v_call: TRBV30
j_call: TRBJ1-2
cdr3_nt: TGTGCCTGGAGTCCGGGTGAGGGCTACACCTTC
cdr3_aa: CAWSPGEGYTF

d_call: .
v_call: TRBV5-1
j_call: TRBJ1-1
cdr3_nt: TGCGCCAGCAGCTTGGCGGGGGTAGGCACTGAAGCTTTCTTT
cdr3_aa: CASSLAGVGTEAFF

d_call: .
v_call: TRBV11-3
j_call: TRBJ1-1
cdr3_nt: TGTGCCAGCAGCCCGGGGAGAGGGACACCTGAAGCTTTCTTT
cdr3_aa: CASSPGRGTPEAFF

d_call: TRBD1
v_call: TRBV5-4
j_call: TRBJ2-1
cdr3_nt: TGTGCCAGCAGCCCACAGGGGAGAGATGAGCAGTTCTTC
cdr3_aa: CASSPQGRDEQFF

d_call: .
v_call: TRBV5-1
j_call: TRBJ1-4
cdr3_nt: TGCGCCAGCAGCTTGGTACCCGGTAATGAAAAACTGTTTTTT
cdr3_aa: CASSLVPGNEKLFF